The T cell receptor beta chain described here comes from a study of cytomegalovirus exposure and HLA in healthy donors. Generated by immunoSEQ multiplex PCR, the TCRdb table keeps only in-frame clones and is missing some. This table has more than 250,000 clones, about 85% appearing once. The V end lost 2 bases, the J end lost 4 bases, and 9 bases lay between the germline ends. The CDR3 sequence is 14 residues long. Germline assignment: CDR1 MRHNA and CDR2 SNTAGT. The origin of this receptor is a woman younger than 45 in good health and CMV-seropositive. Sequenced: PBMCs. The chain links TRBV6-4 to TRBJ1-5; no reliable D call. CDR3 sequence reads: CASSDETENQPQHF. Written as DNA, the CDR3 is TGTGCCAGCAGTGACGAAACAGAAAATCAGCCCCAGCATTTT.